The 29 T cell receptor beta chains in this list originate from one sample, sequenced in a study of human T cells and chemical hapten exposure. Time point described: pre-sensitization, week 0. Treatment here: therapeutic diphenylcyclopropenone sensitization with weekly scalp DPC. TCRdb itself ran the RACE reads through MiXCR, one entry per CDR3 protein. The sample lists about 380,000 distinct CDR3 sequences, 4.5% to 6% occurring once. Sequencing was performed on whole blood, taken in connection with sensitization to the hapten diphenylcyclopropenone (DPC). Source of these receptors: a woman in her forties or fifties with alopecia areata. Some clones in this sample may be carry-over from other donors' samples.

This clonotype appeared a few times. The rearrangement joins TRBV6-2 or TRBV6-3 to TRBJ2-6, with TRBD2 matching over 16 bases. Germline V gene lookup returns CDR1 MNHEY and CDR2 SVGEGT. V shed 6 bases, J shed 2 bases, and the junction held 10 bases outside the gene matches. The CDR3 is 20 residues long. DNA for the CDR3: TGTGCCAGCAGAGCACCCGGGACTAGCGGGAGGGAAGCTGGGGCCAACGTCCTGACTTTC. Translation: CASRAPGTSGREAGANVLTF.

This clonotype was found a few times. CDR3 in amino acids: CASRAAGSGTDTQYF. The DNA of the CDR3 is TGTGCCAGCAGAGCTGCGGGATCCGGCACAGATACGCAGTATTTT. The chain is built from TRBV2 and TRBJ2-3; TRBD2 might be the D (6 bases). Trimming stripped 6 bases from V and 1 base from J, with 14 bases between. CDR1 and CDR2 from the germline V gene are SNHLY and FYNNEI. This CDR3 contains 15 residues.

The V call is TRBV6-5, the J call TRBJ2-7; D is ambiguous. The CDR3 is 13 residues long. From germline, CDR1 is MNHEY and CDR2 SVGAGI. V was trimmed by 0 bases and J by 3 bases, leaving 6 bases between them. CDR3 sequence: CASSYSRDYEQYF. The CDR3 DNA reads TGTGCCAGCAGTTACTCGCGTGACTACGAGCAGTACTTC.

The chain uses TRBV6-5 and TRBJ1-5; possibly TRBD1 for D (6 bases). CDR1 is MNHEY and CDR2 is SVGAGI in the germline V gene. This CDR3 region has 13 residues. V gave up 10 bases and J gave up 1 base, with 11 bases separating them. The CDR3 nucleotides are TGTGCCACACAGGGAAGGAGCAATCAGCCCCAGCATTTT. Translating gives CATQGRSNQPQHF.

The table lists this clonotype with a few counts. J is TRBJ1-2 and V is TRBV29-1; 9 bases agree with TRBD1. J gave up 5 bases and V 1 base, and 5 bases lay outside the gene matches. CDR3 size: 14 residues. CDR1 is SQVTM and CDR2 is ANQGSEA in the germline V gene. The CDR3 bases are TGCAGCGTTGAAGGACAGGGGGAAGGGTATGGCTACACCTTC. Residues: CSVEGQGEGYGYTF.

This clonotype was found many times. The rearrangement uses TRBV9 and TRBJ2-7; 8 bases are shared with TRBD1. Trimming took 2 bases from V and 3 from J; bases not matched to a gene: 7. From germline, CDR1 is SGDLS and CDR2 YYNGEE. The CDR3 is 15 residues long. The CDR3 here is CASSVAGTGDYEQYF. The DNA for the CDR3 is TGTGCCAGCAGCGTCGCCGGGACAGGAGACTACGAGCAGTACTTC.

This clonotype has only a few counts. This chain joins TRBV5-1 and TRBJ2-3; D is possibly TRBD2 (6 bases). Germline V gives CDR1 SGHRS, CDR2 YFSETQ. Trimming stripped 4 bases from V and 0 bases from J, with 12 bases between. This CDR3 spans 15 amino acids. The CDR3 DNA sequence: TGCGCCAGCAGCACTAGCAGTTCTAGCACAGATACGCAGTATTTT. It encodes CASSTSSSSTDTQYF.

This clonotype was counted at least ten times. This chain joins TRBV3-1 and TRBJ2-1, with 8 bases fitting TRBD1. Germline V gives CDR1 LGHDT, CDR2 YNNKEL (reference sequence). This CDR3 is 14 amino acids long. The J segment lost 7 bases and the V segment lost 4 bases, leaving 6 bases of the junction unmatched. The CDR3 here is CASSPTGALNEQFF. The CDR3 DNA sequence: TGTGCCAGCAGCCCGACAGGGGCTTTGAATGAGCAGTTCTTC.

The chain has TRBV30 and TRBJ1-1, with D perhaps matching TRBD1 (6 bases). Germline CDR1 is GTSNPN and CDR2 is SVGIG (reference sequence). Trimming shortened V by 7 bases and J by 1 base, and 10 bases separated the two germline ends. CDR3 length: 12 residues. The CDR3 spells CAFGQPNTEAFF. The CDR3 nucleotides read TGTGCCTTTGGACAGCCGAACACTGAAGCTTTCTTT.

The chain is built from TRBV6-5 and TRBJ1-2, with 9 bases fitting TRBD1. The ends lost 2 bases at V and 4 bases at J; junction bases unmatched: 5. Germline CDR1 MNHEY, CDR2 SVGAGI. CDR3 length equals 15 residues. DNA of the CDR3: TGTGCCAGCAGTTACCAAACAGGGGGCACCTATGGCTACACCTTC. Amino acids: CASSYQTGGTYGYTF.

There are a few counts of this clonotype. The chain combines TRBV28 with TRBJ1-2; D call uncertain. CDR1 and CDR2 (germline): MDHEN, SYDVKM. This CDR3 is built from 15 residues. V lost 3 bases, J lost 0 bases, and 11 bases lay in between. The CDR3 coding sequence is TGTGCCAGCAGTTTCTTCGGGCGGTCTAACTATGGCTACACCTTC. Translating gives CASSFFGRSNYGYTF.

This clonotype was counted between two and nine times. The CDR3 is CASSSVTSRDNEQFF. CDR3 sequence (DNA): TGTGCCAGCAGTTCCGTGACTAGCCGCGACAATGAGCAGTTCTTC. The chain joins TRBV6-5 to TRBJ2-1, with TRBD2 matching over 7 bases. V dropped 4 bases and J dropped 5; count of bases not matched to a gene: 8. Germline V gene lookup returns CDR1 MNHEY and CDR2 SVGAGI. The CDR3 runs 15 residues.

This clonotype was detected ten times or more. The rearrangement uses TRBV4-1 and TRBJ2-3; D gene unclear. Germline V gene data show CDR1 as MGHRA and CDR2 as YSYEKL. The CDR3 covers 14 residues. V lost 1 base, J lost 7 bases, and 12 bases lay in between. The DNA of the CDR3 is TGCGCCAGCAGCCAAGGCCGTGACCCGAATACGCAGTATTTT. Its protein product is CASSQGRDPNTQYF.

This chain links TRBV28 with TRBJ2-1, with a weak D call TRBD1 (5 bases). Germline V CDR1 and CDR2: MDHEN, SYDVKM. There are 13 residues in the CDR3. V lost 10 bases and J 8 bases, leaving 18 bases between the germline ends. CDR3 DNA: TGTGCCACCCGATTTGGGCAGGGCGATGAGCAGTTCTTC. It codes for CATRFGQGDEQFF.

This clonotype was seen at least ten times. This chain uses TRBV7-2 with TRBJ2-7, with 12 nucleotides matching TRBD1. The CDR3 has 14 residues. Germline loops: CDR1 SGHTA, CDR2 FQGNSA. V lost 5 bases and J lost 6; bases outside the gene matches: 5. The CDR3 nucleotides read TGTGCCAGCAGCATACCGGGACAGGGGGCCGAGCAGTACTTC. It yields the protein CASSIPGQGAEQYF.

CDR3 amino acids: CASSAGQGVTEAFF. For the CDR3, the DNA is TGTGCCAGCAGTGCTGGACAGGGGGTAACTGAAGCTTTCTTT. The rearrangement uses TRBV6-1 and TRBJ1-1; 10 nucleotides align to TRBD1. CDR3 length: 14 residues. The germline CDR1 and CDR2 sequences are MNHNS and SASEGT. V lost 4 bases and J lost 5; bases outside the gene matches: 4.

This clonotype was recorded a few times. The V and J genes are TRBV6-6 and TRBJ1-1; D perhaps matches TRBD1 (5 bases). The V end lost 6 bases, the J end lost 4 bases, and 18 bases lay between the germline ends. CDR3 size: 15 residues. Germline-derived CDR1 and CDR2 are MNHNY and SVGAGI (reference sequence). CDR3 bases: TGTGCCAGCAGCCGACAGATAACGGTTGGCACTGAAGCTTTCTTT. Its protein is CASSRQITVGTEAFF.

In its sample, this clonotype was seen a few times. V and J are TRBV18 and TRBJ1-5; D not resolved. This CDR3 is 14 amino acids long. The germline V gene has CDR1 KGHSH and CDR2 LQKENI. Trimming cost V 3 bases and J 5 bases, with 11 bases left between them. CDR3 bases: TGTGCCAGCTCACCGGTTTCCAACGATCAGCCCCAGCATTTT. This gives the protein CASSPVSNDQPQHF. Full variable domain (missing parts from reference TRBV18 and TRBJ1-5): NAGVMQNPRHLVRRRGQEARLRCSPMKGHSHVYWYRQLPEEGLKFMVYLQKENIIDESGMPKERFSAEFPKEGPSILRIQQVVRGDSAAYFCASSPVSNDQPQHFGDGTRLSIL.

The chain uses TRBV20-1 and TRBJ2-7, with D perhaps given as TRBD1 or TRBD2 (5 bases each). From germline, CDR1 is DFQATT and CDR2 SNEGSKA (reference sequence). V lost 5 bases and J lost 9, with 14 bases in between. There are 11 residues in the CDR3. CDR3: CSASPSGRQYF. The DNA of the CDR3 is TGCAGTGCTTCCCCCTCGGGGCGGCAGTACTTC.

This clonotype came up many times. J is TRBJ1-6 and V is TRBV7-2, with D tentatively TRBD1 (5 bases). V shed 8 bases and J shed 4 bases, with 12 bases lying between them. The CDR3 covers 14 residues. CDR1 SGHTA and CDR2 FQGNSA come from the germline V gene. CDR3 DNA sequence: TGTGCCAGCGGGGCCCTTATTTATAATTCACCCCTCCACTTT. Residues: CASGALIYNSPLHF.

CDR3 residues: CATSRGRLDSPLHF. The CDR3 region has the DNA TGTGCCACCAGCAGAGGACGGCTAGATTCACCCCTCCACTTT. The chain carries TRBV15 and TRBJ1-6; D not resolved. The CDR3 loop spans 14 amino acids. The ends were cut back, 1 base at V and 8 bases at J, with 9 bases in the middle. The germline V gene encodes CDR1 LNHNV and CDR2 YYDKDF (reference sequence).

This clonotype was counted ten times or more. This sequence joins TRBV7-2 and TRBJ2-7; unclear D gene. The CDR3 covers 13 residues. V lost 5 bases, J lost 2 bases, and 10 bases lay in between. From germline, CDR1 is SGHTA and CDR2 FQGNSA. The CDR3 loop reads CASSNPIPYEQYF. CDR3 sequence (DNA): TGTGCCAGCAGCAACCCTATTCCCTACGAGCAGTACTTC.

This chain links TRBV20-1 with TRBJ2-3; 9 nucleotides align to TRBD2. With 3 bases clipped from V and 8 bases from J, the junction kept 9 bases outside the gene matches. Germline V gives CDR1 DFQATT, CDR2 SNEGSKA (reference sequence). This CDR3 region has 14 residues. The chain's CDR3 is CSASPRGGRVTQYF. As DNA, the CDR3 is TGCAGTGCTAGTCCGCGGGGGGGGCGTGTTACGCAGTATTTT.

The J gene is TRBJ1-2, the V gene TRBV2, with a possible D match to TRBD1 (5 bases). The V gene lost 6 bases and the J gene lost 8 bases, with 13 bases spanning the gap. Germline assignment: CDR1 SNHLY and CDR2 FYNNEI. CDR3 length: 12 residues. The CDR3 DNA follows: TGTGCCAGCAGGGGGGACCTGCGGGGCTACACCTTC. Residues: CASRGDLRGYTF.

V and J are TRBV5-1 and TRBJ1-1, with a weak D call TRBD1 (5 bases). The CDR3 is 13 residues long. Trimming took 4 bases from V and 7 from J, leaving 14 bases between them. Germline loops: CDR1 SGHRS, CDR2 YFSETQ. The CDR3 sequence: CASSRRGESEAFF. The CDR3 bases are TGCGCCAGCAGCAGACGGGGGGAGAGTGAAGCTTTCTTT.

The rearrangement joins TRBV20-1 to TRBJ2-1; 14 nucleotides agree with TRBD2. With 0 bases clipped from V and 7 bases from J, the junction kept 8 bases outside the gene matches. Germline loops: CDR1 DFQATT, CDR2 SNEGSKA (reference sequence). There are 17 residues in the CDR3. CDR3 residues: CSARDPRLAGGPNEQFF. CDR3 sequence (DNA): TGCAGTGCTAGAGATCCCCGACTAGCGGGGGGGCCGAATGAGCAGTTCTTC.

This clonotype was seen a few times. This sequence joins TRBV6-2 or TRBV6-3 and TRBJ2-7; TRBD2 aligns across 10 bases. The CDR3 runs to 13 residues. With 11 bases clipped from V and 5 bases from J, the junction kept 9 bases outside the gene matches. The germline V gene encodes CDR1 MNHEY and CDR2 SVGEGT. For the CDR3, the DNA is TGTGCCGTCCTACGCACTAGCGGGAACGAGCAGTACTTC. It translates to CAVLRTSGNEQYF.

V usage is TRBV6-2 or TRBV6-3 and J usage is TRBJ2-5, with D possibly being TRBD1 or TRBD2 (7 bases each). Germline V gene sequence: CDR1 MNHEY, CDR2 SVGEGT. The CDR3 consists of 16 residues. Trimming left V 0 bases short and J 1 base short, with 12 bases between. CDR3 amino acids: CASSYSTGRVQETQYF. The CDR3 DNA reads TGTGCCAGCAGTTACTCGACAGGGAGGGTCCAAGAGACCCAGTACTTC.

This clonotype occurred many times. CDR3 DNA: TGTGCCTGGAGTCCATCGGGCCGACAGAACACTGAAGCTTTCTTT. Translation: CAWSPSGRQNTEAFF. The V call is TRBV30, the J call TRBJ1-1; no clear D gene. The CDR3 runs to 15 residues. In germline, CDR1 is GTSNPN, CDR2 SVGIG (reference sequence). V was shortened by 2 bases and J by 1 base, with 14 bases between the two germline ends.